This is a list of T cell receptor beta chains from one sample in a study of blood T cell repertoires in COVID-19. Profiled with immunoSEQ multiplex PCR; TCRdb holds only in-frame clones, not every one. The repertoire holds around 120,000 clones, with about 83% as singletons. Sequencing was performed on peripheral blood. These receptors came from a man aged 35 to 55 with active or convalescent COVID-19. CDR3s include the opening cysteine and the closing phenylalanine or tryptophan.

V	J	CDR3
TRBV19	TRBJ1-6	CASSKGQESSPLHF
TRBV11-1	TRBJ2-5	CASSVGQGVKETQYF
TRBV3-1/TRBV3-2	TRBJ1-1	CASSQDATGGFTEAFF
TRBV7-3	TRBJ2-2	CASSSGTGELFF
TRBV5-1	TRBJ2-5	CASSLEGGQYF
TRBV15	TRBJ2-5	CATKRDRAQETQYF
TRBV6-2/TRBV6-3	TRBJ2-3	CASSPSPGRGAISTQYF
TRBV3-1/TRBV3-2	TRBJ1-3	CASSRWEAGNTIYF
TRBV5-1	TRBJ2-7	CASSLGQIYEQYF
TRBV29-1	TRBJ2-1	CSVEEVSSYNEQFF
TRBV9	TRBJ1-3	CASSASQGFSGNTIYF
TRBV6-6	TRBJ1-4	CASRRPEGDEKLFF
TRBV12-3/TRBV12-4	TRBJ2-1	CASSLARVGEQFF
TRBV7-2	TRBJ2-5	CASSFNRGQGETQYF
TRBV19	TRBJ2-1	CASNDVGRQLNNEQFF
TRBV6-5	TRBJ1-1	CASSYRGTANTEAFF
TRBV25-1	TRBJ2-5	CASTSGTEVETQYF
TRBV12-3/TRBV12-4	TRBJ1-6	CASRGQGASPLHF
TRBV7-2	TRBJ2-7	CASSSETGLEQYF
TRBV19	TRBJ1-2	CASSINWDRRYGYTF
TRBV5-1	TRBJ2-3	CASSSSGTGTLDTQYF
TRBV18	TRBJ2-1	CASRAGTGQYNEQFF
TRBV7-2	TRBJ2-1	CASSLAGAYNEQFF
TRBV3-1/TRBV3-2	TRBJ2-7	CASSQDRYEQYF
TRBV19	TRBJ2-2	CASSEGRETGELFF
TRBV9	TRBJ1-2	CASSVGQGDNYGYTF
TRBV14	TRBJ1-4	CASSQETGRELFF
TRBV19	TRBJ2-7	CASSSMGQYYEQYF
TRBV11-2	TRBJ2-7	CASSLEGGSYEQYF
TRBV6-5	TRBJ1-1	CASSYSAGMNTEAFF
TRBV4-1	TRBJ1-6	CASSQDVRSYGGGNSPLHF
TRBV19	TRBJ1-2	CASRVQGSIGYTF
TRBV7-2	TRBJ2-7	CASSLDGGGSYEQYF
TRBV19	TRBJ2-5	CASGEAGGSETQYF
TRBV7-2	TRBJ1-5	CASSLTANSNQPQHF
TRBV4-2	TRBJ2-2	CASSSPGQGVNTGELFF
TRBV2	TRBJ1-5	CAISREGHQPQHF
TRBV30	TRBJ2-3	CARTGGSDTQYF
TRBV9	TRBJ2-3	CASSIGQAGDTQYF
TRBV10-1	TRBJ2-7	CASSESTGAFYEQYF
TRBV5-1	TRBJ2-7	CASSSAGTGYYEQYF
TRBV5-4	TRBJ2-1	CASSFPGLAAVNEQFF
TRBV10-3	TRBJ1-1	CAISETDMNTEAFF
TRBV5-1	TRBJ1-2	CASSTGTGSGYTF
TRBV7-2	TRBJ2-7	CASSLNWVPDSYEQYF
TRBV16	TRBJ2-7	CASSPLDRTGRDEQYF
TRBV30	TRBJ2-3	CAWSVGTGSADTQYF
TRBV19	TRBJ2-6	CASNPTPSGANVLTF
TRBV14	TRBJ1-1	CASSQQGSTEAFF
TRBV9	TRBJ2-3	CASSPGLAGGLSYTDTQYF
TRBV7-9	TRBJ1-1	CASSLGQTNTEAFF
TRBV5-5	TRBJ1-3	CASSLAGAGGGNTIYF
TRBV7-9	TRBJ1-1	CASSPQTGANTEAFF
TRBV18	TRBJ1-2	CASSSDTEYGYTF
TRBV10-1	TRBJ2-7	CASSESITGNEQYF
TRBV2	TRBJ2-2	CASSVRTDTGELFF
TRBV23-1	TRBJ2-7	CARIIGTDHYEQYF
TRBV3-1/TRBV3-2	TRBJ1-1	CASSKPGQATEAFF
TRBV5-4	TRBJ1-6	CASSLGIRSPLHF
TRBV14	TRBJ2-1	CASSHQTAAYNEQFF